This T cell receptor beta chain is from a study of blood T cell repertoires in COVID-19. Overall study: Nucleic acid was either cDNA or gDNA, and it came from T cells, B-cell-depleted T cells, or PBMCs.

The assay was immunoSEQ multiplex PCR, and TCRdb's table has in-frame clones only and misses some. The sample gives roughly 500,000 clones, 88% of which show up once; 1.8% is in the top ten. Trimming cost V 1 base and J 6 bases, with 6 bases left between them. This CDR3 is 12 amino acids long. Germline V gene lookup returns CDR1 SGHDT and CDR2 YYEEEE. Those who participated ranged in age from roughly 18 to 89 years and resided in some 24 US areas. This sequence originates from a woman in her thirties or forties who had recovered from COVID-19. The V gene is TRBV5-6, the J gene TRBJ2-3; D remains ambiguous. Source material: PBMCs or T cells enriched from blood (not recorded which). The CDR3 is CASSLKRDTQYF. CDR3 in DNA: TGTGCCAGCAGCTTGAAGAGGGATACGCAGTATTTT. The full variable domain, rest sourced from reference TRBV5-6 and TRBJ2-3, is DAGVTQSPTHLIKTRGQQVTLRCSPKSGHDTVSWYQQALGQGPQFIFQYYEEEERQRGNFPDRFSGHQFPNYSSELNVNALLLGDSALYLCASSLKRDTQYFGPGTRLTVL.